The rows below give T cell receptor beta chains drawn from one sample of a study of shared clonotypes between healthy human individuals. The assay was immunoSEQ multiplex PCR, and TCRdb's table has in-frame clones only and misses some. The data show about 2.1 million clones, around 95% seen once. Sequencing was performed on naive CD8+ T cells from PBMCs. The receptors were sampled from a young man in good health. Some clones in this sample may be carry-over from other donors' samples. CDR3s include the opening cysteine and the closing phenylalanine or tryptophan. The order of the fields is CDR3 DNA, CDR3 protein, J gene, CDR3 length, V gene, D gene, clone size. D genes are given only for firm matches. A clone size is listed for some rows: how often the clone was seen (once, few, many), or a class if it is expanded.

DNA: TGTGCCAGCAGCTTAGAGTCGGGAGAGGCAGATACGCAGTATTTT; CDR3: CASSLESGEADTQYF; J: TRBJ2-3; length: 15; V: TRBV7-9; D: .; size: once
DNA: TGCGCCAGCAGCCCAGGGACAGGGGAACATGGCTACACCTTC; CDR3: CASSPGTGEHGYTF; J: TRBJ1-2; length: 14; V: TRBV4-3; D: TRBD1; size: .
DNA: TGTGCCATCAGTGAGTCGCGAACGGGAGTCAATGAGCAGTTCTTC; CDR3: CAISESRTGVNEQFF; J: TRBJ2-1; length: 15; V: TRBV10-3; D: .; size: .
DNA: TGTGCCAGCAGCGACAGCCCAGTCGGTACCCGCGGGCAGTACTTC; CDR3: CASSDSPVGTRGQYF; J: TRBJ2-7; length: 15; V: TRBV7-8; D: .; size: .
DNA: TGTGCCAGCAGCCCCGGAACAGGTGGGACCTACGAGCAGTACTTC; CDR3: CASSPGTGGTYEQYF; J: TRBJ2-7; length: 15; V: TRBV7-8; D: .; size: .
DNA: TGTGCCAGCAGCGTAGGGGACTCCCTCCATGAGCAGTTCTTC; CDR3: CASSVGDSLHEQFF; J: TRBJ2-1; length: 14; V: TRBV9; D: .; size: .
DNA: TGTGCCAGCAGTTATCGTAGCGGGAACAATGAGCAGTTCTTC; CDR3: CASSYRSGNNEQFF; J: TRBJ2-1; length: 14; V: TRBV6-5; D: TRBD2; size: .
DNA: TGTGCCAGCAGCATACAGGGGGGACTAGCGAGGAGGGAGGAGCAGTACTTC; CDR3: CASSIQGGLARREEQYF; J: TRBJ2-7; length: 17; V: TRBV7-8; D: TRBD2; size: .
DNA: TGTGCCATCAGTGAAAGCGAGCTAGCCGGAGATACGCAGTATTTT; CDR3: CAISESELAGDTQYF; J: TRBJ2-3; length: 15; V: TRBV10-3; D: .; size: .
DNA: TGTGCCAGCGGCGCCACAGGGTCTAACTATGGCTACACCTTC; CDR3: CASGATGSNYGYTF; J: TRBJ1-2; length: 14; V: TRBV2; D: .; size: .
DNA: TGTGCCAGCAGCTTGCCAGGAAGGTACGAGCAGTACTTC; CDR3: CASSLPGRYEQYF; J: TRBJ2-7; length: 13; V: TRBV11-3; D: .; size: .
DNA: TGTGCCAGCAGCTTCGGGGGCCTCTACGAGCAGTACTTC; CDR3: CASSFGGLYEQYF; J: TRBJ2-7; length: 13; V: TRBV11-2; D: .; size: .
DNA: TGTGCCAGCAGCCTGACAGGGGGAGGATGGATCCACACTGAAGCTTTCTTT; CDR3: CASSLTGGGWIHTEAFF; J: TRBJ1-1; length: 17; V: TRBV27; D: TRBD1; size: .
DNA: TGTGCCAGTAGTATCGCGGACACAGGCTCCTACGAGCAGTACTTC; CDR3: CASSIADTGSYEQYF; J: TRBJ2-7; length: 15; V: TRBV19; D: .; size: .
DNA: TGTGCCAGCAGCGTCTCCGGGTCCTACGAGCAGTACTTC; CDR3: CASSVSGSYEQYF; J: TRBJ2-7; length: 13; V: TRBV5-6; D: .; size: .
DNA: TGTGCCAGCAGTTACCAAATTATGGAGGTCAATGAGCAGTTCTTC; CDR3: CASSYQIMEVNEQFF; J: TRBJ2-1; length: 15; V: TRBV6-5; D: .; size: .
DNA: TGCGCCAGCAGCCCGAGGATTATAGAGACCCAGTACTTC; CDR3: CASSPRIIETQYF; J: TRBJ2-5; length: 13; V: TRBV4-1; D: .; size: .
DNA: TGTGCCTGGGCGGGAGAGGGGAGCAACTATGGCTACACCTTC; CDR3: CAWAGEGSNYGYTF; J: TRBJ1-2; length: 14; V: TRBV30; D: .; size: .
DNA: TGTGCCAGCAGCTTGTCTTCGGGATCCGGGGAGCTGTTTTTT; CDR3: CASSLSSGSGELFF; J: TRBJ2-2; length: 14; V: TRBV5-4; D: .; size: .
DNA: TGTGCCAGCAGCTTAGGCAGACATCGTGTAACAGATACGCAGTATTTT; CDR3: CASSLGRHRVTDTQYF; J: TRBJ2-3; length: 16; V: TRBV7-6; D: .; size: .
DNA: TGTGCCAGCAGCCCCAGGGCAGGCCCAAGTGGCTACACCTTC; CDR3: CASSPRAGPSGYTF; J: TRBJ1-2; length: 14; V: TRBV7-9; D: .; size: .
DNA: TGCGCCAGCAGCCCCGCCCCGGGGTACTACGAGCAGTACTTC; CDR3: CASSPAPGYYEQYF; J: TRBJ2-7; length: 14; V: TRBV4-3; D: .; size: once
DNA: TGTGCCAGCAGCTCCAGGGAGGGCTACGAGCAGTACTTC; CDR3: CASSSREGYEQYF; J: TRBJ2-7; length: 13; V: TRBV7-3; D: TRBD2; size: once
DNA: TGTGCCAGCAGTCTCGTAAGGGCAGATACGCAGTATTTT; CDR3: CASSLVRADTQYF; J: TRBJ2-3; length: 13; V: TRBV27; D: .; size: .
DNA: TGTGCCACAGGGACAGGAAATTGGAATGAGCAGTTCTTC; CDR3: CATGTGNWNEQFF; J: TRBJ2-1; length: 13; V: TRBV19; D: TRBD1; size: .
DNA: TGTGCCAGTAGTATTGGGGGGGACAGCTACGAGCAGTACTTC; CDR3: CASSIGGDSYEQYF; J: TRBJ2-7; length: 14; V: TRBV19; D: .; size: .
DNA: TGTGCCAGTAGTCCGTCGGGACACCTAGAGACCAATAGCAATCAGCCCCAGCATTTT; CDR3: CASSPSGHLETNSNQPQHF; J: TRBJ1-5; length: 19; V: TRBV19; D: .; size: .
DNA: TGTGCCAGCAGCTTAGGGGAGGGGCTCCTAGGACACACTGAAGCTTTCTTT; CDR3: CASSLGEGLLGHTEAFF; J: TRBJ1-1; length: 17; V: TRBV7-9; D: .; size: .
DNA: TGCGCCAGCAGCTATTCCGAGGGGGAGCTGTTTTTT; CDR3: CASSYSEGELFF; J: TRBJ2-2; length: 12; V: TRBV5-1; D: .; size: .
DNA: TGTGCCAGCAGCGTGGACATCTCGAACACCGGGGAGCTGTTTTTT; CDR3: CASSVDISNTGELFF; J: TRBJ2-2; length: 15; V: TRBV9; D: .; size: .
DNA: TGTGCCAGCAGTTACAACAGACGGAACACTGAAGCTTTCTTT; CDR3: CASSYNRRNTEAFF; J: TRBJ1-1; length: 14; V: TRBV6-5; D: .; size: .
DNA: TGTGCCAGCAGTTACTCGATCGGGACAGGGCTGGATGAGCAGTTCTTC; CDR3: CASSYSIGTGLDEQFF; J: TRBJ2-1; length: 16; V: TRBV6-6; D: TRBD1; size: .
DNA: TGTGCCAGCAGTCTACTTCCGGGACCACCCCACGAGCAGTACTTC; CDR3: CASSLLPGPPHEQYF; J: TRBJ2-7; length: 15; V: TRBV27; D: .; size: .
DNA: TGTGCCATCAGTGAGTGGGGGGGAAAACTGTTTTTT; CDR3: CAISEWGGKLFF; J: TRBJ1-4; length: 12; V: TRBV10-3; D: .; size: few
DNA: TGTGCCAGCAGTTTATCGATAGGGGCTACTAACTATGGCTACACCTTC; CDR3: CASSLSIGATNYGYTF; J: TRBJ1-2; length: 16; V: TRBV27; D: .; size: .
DNA: TGTGCCAGCGGCACTCCCGTGAACACTGAAGCTTTCTTT; CDR3: CASGTPVNTEAFF; J: TRBJ1-1; length: 13; V: TRBV18; D: .; size: .
DNA: TGTGCCAGCAGTTTTGGGACAGGGGTTTACGAGCAGTACTTC; CDR3: CASSFGTGVYEQYF; J: TRBJ2-7; length: 14; V: TRBV27; D: TRBD1; size: .
DNA: TGTGCCAGCTTGGGTCCCGGGACCGGGGAGCTGTTTTTT; CDR3: CASLGPGTGELFF; J: TRBJ2-2; length: 13; V: TRBV7-9; D: .; size: few
DNA: TGTGCCAGCAGCCGAGTCTCCTACAATGAGCAGTTCTTC; CDR3: CASSRVSYNEQFF; J: TRBJ2-1; length: 13; V: TRBV7-9; D: .; size: .
DNA: TGTGCCAGCAGTTTAAGCCCGGGCACTGAAGCTTTCTTT; CDR3: CASSLSPGTEAFF; J: TRBJ1-1; length: 13; V: TRBV28; D: .; size: .
DNA: TGCAGCGTTGAACAGCGGCAGAGCTATGGCTACACCTTC; CDR3: CSVEQRQSYGYTF; J: TRBJ1-2; length: 13; V: TRBV29-1; D: .; size: .
DNA: TGTGCCAGCAGCTCGCGGCGGGACACGAACACCGGGGAGCTGTTTTTT; CDR3: CASSSRRDTNTGELFF; J: TRBJ2-2; length: 16; V: TRBV11-2; D: .; size: .
DNA: TGTGCCAGTAGTATCCCGGGGGGGATCCAGCGCAATCAGCCCCAGCATTTT; CDR3: CASSIPGGIQRNQPQHF; J: TRBJ1-5; length: 17; V: TRBV19; D: .; size: .
DNA: TGTGCCAGCAGCCTAGGACTAGCGGGAGTTTCCAAAAACATTCAGTACTTC; CDR3: CASSLGLAGVSKNIQYF; J: TRBJ2-4; length: 17; V: TRBV11-2; D: TRBD2; size: .
DNA: TGCGCCAGCAGCCAAGTCAGCTCCTACGAGCAGTACTTC; CDR3: CASSQVSSYEQYF; J: TRBJ2-7; length: 13; V: TRBV4-1; D: .; size: .
DNA: TGTGCCAGCAGCTTGCTTAACCAAGCGGAGACCCAGTACTTC; CDR3: CASSLLNQAETQYF; J: TRBJ2-5; length: 14; V: TRBV5-4; D: .; size: .
DNA: TGTGCCAGCAGTTTAGCGGGATCGAAGATGGAGCAGTACTTC; CDR3: CASSLAGSKMEQYF; J: TRBJ2-7; length: 14; V: TRBV28; D: .; size: .
DNA: TGTGCCAGCAGCGGTACAGGGAACTACGAGCAGTACTTC; CDR3: CASSGTGNYEQYF; J: TRBJ2-7; length: 13; V: TRBV9; D: .; size: .
DNA: TGTGCCAGCAGTATCCGGGACGGCGGGAATCAGCCCCAGCATTTT; CDR3: CASSIRDGGNQPQHF; J: TRBJ1-5; length: 15; V: TRBV6-5; D: .; size: .
DNA: TGCAGCGTTGGATGGGACTCCTACGAGCAGTACTTC; CDR3: CSVGWDSYEQYF; J: TRBJ2-7; length: 12; V: TRBV29-1; D: .; size: .
DNA: TGCGCCAGCAGCCAATCGGGACTAGGTTCACCCCTCCACTTT; CDR3: CASSQSGLGSPLHF; J: TRBJ1-6; length: 14; V: TRBV4-3; D: .; size: .
DNA: TGTGCCAGCAGTGAGGTGAACAGCCTTGGGAATGAGCAGTTCTTC; CDR3: CASSEVNSLGNEQFF; J: TRBJ2-1; length: 15; V: TRBV6-4; D: .; size: .